These T cell receptor beta chains were read from a single sample in a study of T cell responses to AZD1222 COVID-19 vaccine. The assay was immunoSEQ multiplex PCR, and TCRdb's table has in-frame clones only and misses some. The table lists under 200,000 clones, more than 85% of them singletons. This sample comprised peripheral blood, obtained on day 0 of AZD1222 vaccination. Receptors were obtained from an adult in good health. Both conserved end residues are part of each CDR3. The order of the fields is V gene, J gene, D gene, clone size, CDR3 protein, CDR3 DNA. The D gene is left open where the match is weak. Clone size is stated in some rows and not others, as once, few, many or a class when expanded.

TRBV10-3	TRBJ1-4	NA	NA	CAIRGIGRHEKLFF	TGTGCCATCAGGGGAATTGGTCGTCATGAAAAACTGTTTTTT
TRBV19	TRBJ1-2	NA	few	CASSIGTRNYGYTF	TGTGCCAGTAGTATCGGCACGAGAAACTATGGCTACACCTTC
TRBV10-1	TRBJ1-2	TRBD1	NA	CASSQTGTANYGYTF	TGCGCCAGCAGCCAGACAGGGACAGCTAACTATGGCTACACCTTC
TRBV6-5	TRBJ1-5	TRBD1	NA	CASRNQGASNQPQHF	TGTGCCAGCAGAAACCAGGGGGCAAGCAATCAGCCCCAGCATTTT
TRBV14	TRBJ2-5	NA	few	CASSQGNTLVLGETQYF	TGTGCCAGCAGCCAAGGAAATACCCTGGTTCTGGGAGAGACCCAGTACTTC
TRBV6-5	TRBJ1-1	TRBD1	NA	CASSFDRVGAFF	TGTGCCAGCAGTTTCGACAGGGTAGGAGCTTTCTTT
TRBV6-5	TRBJ2-7	TRBD1	NA	CASSSGQGLYEQYF	TGTGCCAGCAGTTCCGGACAGGGACTCTACGAGCAGTACTTC
TRBV4-1	TRBJ2-3	NA	NA	CASSQDPGADTQYF	TGCGCCAGCAGCCAAGATCCAGGCGCAGATACGCAGTATTTT
TRBV6-5	TRBJ1-5	NA	many	CASRCSNQPQHF	TGTGCCAGCAGGTGCAGCAATCAGCCCCAGCATTTT
TRBV27	TRBJ2-2	TRBD2	NA	CASSLTQEPGLPNTGELFF	TGTGCCAGCAGTCTCACGCAGGAGCCGGGACTACCTAACACCGGGGAGCTGTTTTTT
TRBV2	TRBJ2-7	NA	NA	CASSERGWKYF	TGTGCCAGCAGTGAACGGGGGTGGAAGTACTTC
TRBV18	TRBJ1-2	NA	NA	CASSPDGHGYTF	TGTGCCAGCTCACCCGACGGGCATGGCTACACCTTC
TRBV6-4	TRBJ1-2	TRBD1	NA	CASSDSNRGHGYTF	TGTGCCAGCAGTGACTCGAACAGGGGTCATGGCTACACCTTC
TRBV5-1	TRBJ2-6	NA	NA	CASSLVEGTGANVLTF	TGCGCCAGCAGCTTGGTTGAGGGTACTGGGGCCAACGTCCTGACTTTC
TRBV19	TRBJ2-3	NA	NA	CASSRTDTQYF	TGTGCCAGTAGCAGGACAGATACGCAGTATTTT
TRBV6-9	TRBJ1-5	NA	NA	CASSYWGWDVQPQHF	TGTGCCAGCAGTTATTGGGGTTGGGACGTTCAGCCCCAGCATTTT
TRBV6-5	TRBJ2-1	NA	NA	CASSYSSGNTEQFF	TGTGCCAGCAGTTACTCTTCCGGCAATACCGAGCAGTTCTTC
TRBV5-1	TRBJ2-3	TRBD2	NA	CASSLRAGAVTDTQYF	TGCGCCAGCAGCTTAAGAGCGGGGGCCGTGACAGATACGCAGTATTTT
TRBV7-9	TRBJ2-7	NA	NA	CASSAPYEQYF	TGTGCCAGCAGCGCCCCCTACGAGCAGTACTTC
TRBV10-3	TRBJ1-2	NA	NA	CAISALEGAGYTF	TGTGCCATCAGTGCTCTTGAAGGGGCCGGCTACACCTTC
TRBV19	TRBJ1-1	TRBD1	NA	CASIRAGQENTEAFF	TGTGCCAGTATAAGGGCCGGACAGGAGAACACTGAAGCTTTCTTT
TRBV4-1	TRBJ1-2	TRBD1	NA	CASSQDPTGHGYTF	TGCGCCAGCAGCCAAGACCCGACAGGGCATGGCTACACCTTC
TRBV9	TRBJ1-2	NA	NA	CASSVVPRDGYTF	TGTGCCAGCAGCGTAGTCCCCAGGGATGGCTACACCTTC
TRBV10-3	TRBJ2-1	NA	NA	CAISDPRTIGEQFF	TGTGCCATCAGTGACCCTAGGACTATCGGTGAGCAGTTCTTC
TRBV27	TRBJ1-1	TRBD1	NA	CASSHHDRGMATEAFF	TGTGCCAGCAGTCACCACGACAGGGGGATGGCCACTGAAGCTTTCTTT
TRBV7-9	TRBJ2-3	NA	NA	CASSLGRIADRSDTQYF	TGTGCCAGCAGCTTGGGGCGGATAGCAGATCGGTCAGATACGCAGTATTTT
TRBV19	TRBJ2-1	TRBD1	NA	CASQDRGVNNEQFF	TGTGCCAGCCAAGACAGGGGGGTGAACAATGAGCAGTTCTTC
TRBV15	TRBJ1-5	TRBD1	NA	CATSTGGGNQPQHF	TGTGCCACCAGCACAGGGGGGGGCAATCAGCCCCAGCATTTT